The 2 T cell receptor beta chains in this list originate from one sample, sequenced in a study of blood T cell repertoires in COVID-19. Assay: immunoSEQ multiplex PCR; the TCRdb copy retains only in-frame clones and omits some. Of 200,000 to 250,000 clones in the sample, around 83% are singletons; the top ten hold 3.4%. What was sequenced was peripheral blood. These receptors all stem from a woman aged 18-29 years with acute or convalescent COVID-19.

The CDR3: CASSQGRDRGSEAFF. Here the CDR3 DNA reads TGCGCCAGCAGCCAAGGCCGGGACAGGGGATCTGAAGCTTTCTTT. The chain links TRBV4-3 to TRBJ1-1; 10 bases line up with TRBD1. CDR3 length: 15 residues. V dropped 1 base and J dropped 6; count of bases not matched to a gene: 5. Germline V gene lookup returns CDR1 LGHNA and CDR2 YSLEER.

The chain links TRBV7-3 to TRBJ2-3, with TRBD1 as a possible D gene (5 bases). Between the trimmed V and J ends, which lost 3 bases and 3 bases, there was a span of 7 bases. Germline V gene sequence: CDR1 SGHTA, CDR2 FQGTGA. The CDR3 is made up of 13 amino acids. DNA of the CDR3: TGTGCCAGCAGCTTCCAGGGTACAGATACGCAGTATTTT. It specifies CASSFQGTDTQYF. The full variable domain, completed using reference TRBV7-3 and TRBJ2-3, is GAGVSQTPSNKVTEKGKYVELRCDPISGHTALYWYRQSLGQGPEFLIYFQGTGAADDSGLPNDRFFAVRPEGSVSTLKIQRTERGDSAVYLCASSFQGTDTQYFGPGTRLTVL.